The rows below give T cell receptor beta chains drawn from one sample of a study of breast tumors, draining lymph nodes, adjacent tissues. TCRdb independently ran MiXCR on the multiplex PCR reads; one entry per CDR3 protein. The table lists 150,000 to 200,000 distinct CDR3 sequences, approximately 30% of them singletons. The sample taken for sequencing was axillary lymph node tissue. The source of these receptors is a female donor with breast cancer. Some clones in this sample may be carry-over from other donors' samples. Both conserved end residues are part of each CDR3. A clone size is listed for some rows: how often the clone was seen (once, few, many), or a class if it is expanded.

>TRBJ2-2|-|TRBV14
CASSQEIGTIGELFF
>TRBJ2-5|-|TRBV7-9
CASSLRAEYKGRETQYF
>TRBJ2-1|many|TRBV20-1
CSVCVREGVNEQFF
>TRBJ1-2|many|TRBV7-9
CASRLDGLGGYTF
>TRBJ2-3|many|TRBV19
CASSTSLAGRTDTQYF
>TRBJ2-1|many|TRBV19
CASSRISGGYNEQFF
>TRBJ1-2|many|TRBV20-1
CSARNYGYTF
>TRBJ1-5|many|TRBV20-1
CSALQGGQPQHF
>TRBJ2-7|-|TRBV6-5
CASSHERDSTYEQYF
>TRBJ2-6|-|TRBV5-1
CASMTTGTGANVLTF
>TRBJ1-2|-|TRBV6-5
CASRRGRTNYGYTF
>TRBJ1-5|-|TRBV7-2
CASSRRINQPQHF
>TRBJ1-3|many|TRBV19
CASSMGQVGNTIYF
>TRBJ2-1|many|TRBV7-9
CASSKGLAGHNEQFF
>TRBJ1-6|many|TRBV20-1
CSARAPVVSGSPLHF
>TRBJ2-1|many|TRBV20-1
CSARYETSVKNEQFF
>TRBJ2-3|-|TRBV5-4
CASSTGTSGGAADTQYF
>TRBJ1-6|many|TRBV5-7
CASSPVDSGNSPLHF
>TRBJ2-5|-|TRBV4-2
CASSTDARGKETQYF
>TRBJ2-2|-|TRBV9
CASSAQGNTGELFF
>TRBJ1-3|-|TRBV11-2
CASSSGTGYGYTIYF
>TRBJ1-4|-|TRBV2
CASSGTGGNEKLLF
>TRBJ2-7|many|TRBV19
CATSGGSWYEQYF
>TRBJ2-1|many|TRBV12-3/TRBV12-4
CASSRTGSYNEQFF
>TRBJ2-6|-|TRBV20-1
CSARRGGRGSGANVLTF
>TRBJ2-5|-|TRBV7-2
CASSLVSGQGGWEPQYF
>TRBJ2-1|-|TRBV19
CASGPPDRYNEQSF
>TRBJ2-1|many|TRBV10-2
CASSESAGTSGSMFNNEQFF
>TRBJ2-5|many|TRBV19
CASSYRDRDTAQYF
>TRBJ1-1|few|TRBV12-3/TRBV12-4
CASLGVTEAFF